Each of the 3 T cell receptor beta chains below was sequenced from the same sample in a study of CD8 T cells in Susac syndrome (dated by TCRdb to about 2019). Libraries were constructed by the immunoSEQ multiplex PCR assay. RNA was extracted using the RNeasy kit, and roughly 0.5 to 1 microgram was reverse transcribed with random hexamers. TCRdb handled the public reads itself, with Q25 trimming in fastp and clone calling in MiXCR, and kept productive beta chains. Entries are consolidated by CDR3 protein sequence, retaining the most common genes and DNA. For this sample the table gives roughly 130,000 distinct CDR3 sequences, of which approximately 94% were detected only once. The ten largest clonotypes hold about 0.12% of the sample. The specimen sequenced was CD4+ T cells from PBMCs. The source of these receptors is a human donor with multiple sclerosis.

The CDR3 region has the DNA TGTGCCAGCAGTTACGCTAGCTCCTACAATGAGCAGTTCTTC. Translation: CASSYASSYNEQFF. V usage is TRBV6-2 or TRBV6-3 and J usage is TRBJ2-1, with D hard to call. CDR3 size: 14 residues. The germline CDR1 and CDR2 sequences are MNHEY and SVGEGT. Trimming took 2 bases from V and 0 from J, leaving 5 bases between them.

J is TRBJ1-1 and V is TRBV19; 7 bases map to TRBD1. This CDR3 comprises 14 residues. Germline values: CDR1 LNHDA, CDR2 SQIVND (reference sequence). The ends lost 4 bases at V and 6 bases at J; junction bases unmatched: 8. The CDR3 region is CASSTSSGGAEAFF. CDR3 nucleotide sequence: TGTGCCAGTAGTACGTCGTCAGGGGGGGCTGAAGCTTTCTTT.

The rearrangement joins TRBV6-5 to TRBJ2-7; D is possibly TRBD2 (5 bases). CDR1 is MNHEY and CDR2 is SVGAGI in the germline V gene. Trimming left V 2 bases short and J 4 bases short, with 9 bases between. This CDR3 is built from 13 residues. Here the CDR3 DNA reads TGTGCCAGCAGTTACCCCGGCGGGTACGAGCAGTACTTC. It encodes CASSYPGGYEQYF.